This entry features one T cell receptor (beta chain) sequence. Antigen: not known. The data stem from a study of cytomegalovirus exposure and HLA in healthy donors. Study outcomes and limitations: Among CMV-associated TCR beta chains, most appeared HLA-restricted in a later analysis. Highly shared sequence variants in one cluster were likely a sequencing artifact.

V shed 3 bases, J shed 1 base, and the junction held 3 bases outside the gene matches. The germline V gene encodes CDR1 SGHDT and CDR2 YYEEEE. This CDR3 is built from 14 residues. PCR was performed using 60 Vbeta and 13 Jbeta primers. Using immunoSEQ multiplex PCR, the repertoire was profiled, and TCRdb retains in-frame clones only, with some absent. The table has roughly 120,000 clones, about 80% seen once; the top ten hold 3%. The TCR was taken from a woman aged 18 to 35 in good health and CMV-seropositive. The chain has TRBV5-6 and TRBJ1-2; 7 bases align to TRBD1. Sequencing input: PBMCs. CDR3 DNA sequence: TGTGCCAGCAGCTCTAGGGACAGTAACTATGGCTACACCTTC. It translates to CASSSRDSNYGYTF.